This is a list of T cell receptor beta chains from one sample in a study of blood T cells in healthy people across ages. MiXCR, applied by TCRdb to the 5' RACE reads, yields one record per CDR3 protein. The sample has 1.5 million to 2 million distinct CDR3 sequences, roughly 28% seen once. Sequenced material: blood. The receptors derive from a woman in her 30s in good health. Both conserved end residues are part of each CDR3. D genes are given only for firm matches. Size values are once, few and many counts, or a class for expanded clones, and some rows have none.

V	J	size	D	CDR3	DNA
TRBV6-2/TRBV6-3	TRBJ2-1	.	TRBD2	CASSSTGTSGETYNEQFF	TGTGCCAGCAGTTCCACCGGGACTAGCGGAGAGACCTACAATGAGCAGTTCTTC
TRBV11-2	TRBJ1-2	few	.	CASSLQGLEYGYTF	TGTGCCAGCAGCCTACAGGGTTTAGAGTATGGCTACACCTTC
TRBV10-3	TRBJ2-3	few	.	CAIGRDFTDTQYF	TGTGCCATCGGCCGGGACTTCACAGATACGCAGTATTTT
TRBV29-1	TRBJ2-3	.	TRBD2	CSVVVSEESGLAGADTQYF	TGCAGCGTTGTAGTGTCGGAGGAATCGGGACTAGCCGGCGCAGATACGCAGTATTTT
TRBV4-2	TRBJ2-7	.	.	CASSQERSSVREQYF	TGTGCCAGCAGCCAAGAAAGGTCCTCGGTTCGCGAGCAGTACTTC
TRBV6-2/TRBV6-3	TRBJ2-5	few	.	CASTFLTGIQETQYF	TGTGCCAGCACTTTCTTAACCGGGATCCAAGAGACCCAGTACTTC
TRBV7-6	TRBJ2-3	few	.	CASSLETLSTDTQYF	TGTGCCAGCAGCTTAGAAACGCTCAGCACAGATACGCAGTATTTT
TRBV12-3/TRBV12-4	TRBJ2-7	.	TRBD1	CASSTSEGAGYF	TGTGCCAGCAGTACTAGTGAGGGGGCCGGATACTTC
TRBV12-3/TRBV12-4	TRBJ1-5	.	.	CASSFGERSNQPQHF	TGTGCCAGCAGTTTCGGGGAGCGAAGCAATCAGCCCCAGCATTTT
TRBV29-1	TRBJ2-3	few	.	CSVATGDTQYF	TGCAGCGTGGCGACTGGAGATACGCAGTATTTT
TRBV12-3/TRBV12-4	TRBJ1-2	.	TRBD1	CASSLRPTGTGDGYTF	TGTGCCAGCAGCTTAAGACCAACCGGGACAGGGGATGGCTACACCTTC
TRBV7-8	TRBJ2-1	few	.	CASSPTRGVFYNEQFF	TGTGCCAGCAGCCCAACCAGGGGGGTCTTCTACAATGAGCAGTTCTTC
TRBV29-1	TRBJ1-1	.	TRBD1	CSVEDQKDRVFTEAFF	TGCAGCGTTGAAGATCAGAAGGACAGGGTTTTTACTGAAGCTTTCTTT
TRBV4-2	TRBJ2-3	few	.	CASSQGAMGGPRLNTQYF	TGTGCCAGCAGCCAAGGGGCCATGGGGGGGCCGAGGTTAAATACGCAGTATTTT
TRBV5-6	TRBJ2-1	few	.	CASSGGPGSSYNEQFF	TGTGCCAGCAGCGGCGGTCCGGGGAGCTCCTACAATGAGCAGTTCTTC
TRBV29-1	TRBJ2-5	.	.	CSVDSEFGGRVQETQYF	TGCAGCGTTGACTCCGAATTTGGTGGCAGGGTACAAGAGACCCAGTACTTC
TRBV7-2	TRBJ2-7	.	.	CASSADNHEQYF	TGTGCCAGCAGCGCGGACAACCACGAGCAGTACTTC
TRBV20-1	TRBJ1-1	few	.	CSAYKGENTEAFF	TGCAGTGCTTACAAGGGGGAAAACACTGAAGCTTTCTTT
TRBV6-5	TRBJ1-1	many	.	CASKRGTEAFF	TGTGCCAGCAAACGGGGCACTGAAGCTTTCTTT
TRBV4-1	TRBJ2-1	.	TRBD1	CASSHVGTVYNEQFF	TGCGCCAGCAGCCATGTCGGGACAGTATACAATGAGCAGTTCTTC
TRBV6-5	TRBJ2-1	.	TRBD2	CASRVLAGTNEQFF	TGTGCCAGCAGGGTACTAGCGGGAACCAATGAGCAGTTCTTC
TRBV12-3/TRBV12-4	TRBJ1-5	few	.	CASSQLDNQPQHF	TGTGCCAGCAGTCAACTGGACAATCAGCCCCAGCATTTT